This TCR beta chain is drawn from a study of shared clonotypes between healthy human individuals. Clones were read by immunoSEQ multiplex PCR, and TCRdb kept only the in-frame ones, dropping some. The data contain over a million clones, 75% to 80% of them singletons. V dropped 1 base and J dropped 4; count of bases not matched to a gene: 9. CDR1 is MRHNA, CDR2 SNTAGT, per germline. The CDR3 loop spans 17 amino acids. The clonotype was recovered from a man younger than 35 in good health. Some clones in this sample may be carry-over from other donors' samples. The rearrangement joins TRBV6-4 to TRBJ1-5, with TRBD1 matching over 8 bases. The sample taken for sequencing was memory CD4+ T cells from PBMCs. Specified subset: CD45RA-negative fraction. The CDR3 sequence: CASSDYDRGSENQPQHF. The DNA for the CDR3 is TGTGCCAGCAGTGACTACGACAGGGGATCCGAAAATCAGCCCCAGCATTTT.